The 25 T cell receptor beta chains below come from one sample, sequenced in a study of radiotherapy plus CTLA-4 blockade in lung cancer. Method: immunoSEQ multiplex PCR; TCRdb's copy keeps in-frame clones and lacks some. The table records approximately 100,000 clones, 75% to 85% of them present only once. Here the sequenced sample was peripheral blood, taken from a patient treated with radiotherapy plus ipilimumab. Source of these receptors: a human donor with non-small cell lung cancer who had a partial response to radiotherapy plus ipilimumab.

In this sample, this clone turned up once. The gene calls are TRBV18 and TRBJ2-5, with D perhaps TRBD2 (8 bases). CDR1 is KGHSH and CDR2 is LQKENI in the germline V gene. The CDR3 has 17 residues. V was cut by 6 bases and J by 1 base, with 21 bases left in between. In nucleotides, the CDR3 is TGTGCCAGCTCTCTACAGGGGCTAGCGGGCCTCCAAGAGACCCAGTACTTC. It specifies CASSLQGLAGLQETQYF.

V gene TRBV2 combines with J gene TRBJ2-4; D is undetermined. The CDR3 length is 12 residues. Deletions cut 2 bases from V and 13 bases from J, with 12 bases between. CDR1 SNHLY and CDR2 FYNNEI come from the germline V gene. The CDR3 sequence is CASSESERRQYF. For the CDR3, the DNA is TGTGCCAGCAGTGAAAGCGAGAGACGGCAGTACTTC.

The genes are TRBV30 and TRBJ2-3, with 14 bases aligning to TRBD2. The CDR3 contains 16 residues. Germline assignment: CDR1 GTSNPN and CDR2 SVGIG (reference sequence). The V gene end was trimmed by 5 bases and the J gene end by 4 bases; junction bases not matched to a gene: 8. This CDR3 is CAWAPGLAGVPDTQYF. The CDR3 nucleotides are TGTGCCTGGGCTCCGGGACTAGCGGGAGTCCCAGATACGCAGTATTTT.

In this sample, this clone turned up once. The chain recombines TRBV6-5 with TRBJ2-5; maybe TRBD2 (6 bases). Trimming stripped 7 bases from V and 8 bases from J, with 20 bases between. Germline V gene sequence: CDR1 MNHEY, CDR2 SVGAGI. There are 14 residues in the CDR3. This CDR3 reads CASNPPGVPSTQYF. CDR3 DNA: TGTGCCAGCAACCCCCCGGGGGTTCCAAGTACCCAGTACTTC.

The CDR3 DNA reads TGTGCCAGCAGTTTCCGGGACAGGGGGTATAATGAGCAGTTCTTC. Translation gives CASSFRDRGYNEQFF. The rearrangement joins TRBV28 to TRBJ2-1; 11 bases are shared with TRBD1. Trimming at V came to 3 bases and at J to 7 bases, leaving 5 bases not matched to a gene. CDR3 size: 15 residues. Germline lookup yields CDR1 MDHEN and CDR2 SYDVKM.

The V and J genes are TRBV7-9 and TRBJ2-1; TRBD2 aligns across 8 bases. V was clipped by 5 bases and J by 2 bases; unmatched bases: 5. This CDR3 spans 15 amino acids. Germline V gene sequence: CDR1 SEHNR, CDR2 FQNEAQ (reference sequence). This CDR3 reads CASSRREGTYNEQFF. CDR3 bases: TGTGCCAGCAGCCGTCGGGAGGGGACCTACAATGAGCAGTTCTTC.

This clone was observed a handful of times. The V call is TRBV6-1, the J call TRBJ1-1; D gene ambiguous. Deletions cut 5 bases from V and 1 base from J, with 11 bases between. Germline V CDR1 and CDR2: MNHNS, SASEGT. This CDR3 has 14 amino acids. CDR3 coding DNA: TGTGCCAGCAGTCGCCGGGAGGAGAACACTGAAGCTTTCTTT. Translating gives CASSRREENTEAFF.

This sequence joins TRBV19 and TRBJ1-5; tentative D call: TRBD1 (6 bases). V was trimmed by 5 bases and J by 7 bases, leaving 15 bases between them. This CDR3 is 14 amino acids long. In germline, CDR1 is LNHDA, CDR2 SQIVND (reference sequence). CDR3 nucleotide sequence: TGTGCCAGTAGTGGCTCAGGGGCCGGACAGCCCCAGCATTTT. Translating it yields CASSGSGAGQPQHF.

The J gene is TRBJ2-2, the V gene TRBV9; 8 bases fit TRBD1. The length of the CDR3 is 17 residues. Trimming took 0 bases from V and 6 from J; bases not matched to a gene: 10. Germline CDR1 and CDR2: SGDLS and YYNGEE. This chain's CDR3 is CASSVGSRGRLAGELFF. The DNA for the CDR3 is TGTGCCAGCAGCGTAGGTTCCAGGGGGCGGTTGGCCGGGGAGCTGTTTTTT.

The chain is built from TRBV27 and TRBJ2-7; TRBD1 matches 9 bases. The CDR3 sequence is 14 residues long. J lost 3 bases, V lost 6 bases, and 6 bases had no gene match. Germline lookup yields CDR1 MNHEY and CDR2 SMNVEV (reference sequence). The CDR3 DNA follows: TGTGCCAGCAGGCCCGGGACAGGGAACTACGAGCAGTACTTC. This sequence encodes CASRPGTGNYEQYF.

The chain uses TRBV6-1 and TRBJ2-5; TRBD2 agrees at 10 bases. There are 13 residues in the CDR3. Germline V CDR1 and CDR2: MNHNS, SASEGT. V shed 8 bases and J 2 bases; nucleotides not matched to a gene: 2. The CDR3 DNA is TGTGCCAGCCAACTAGCGGGGCAAGAGACCCAGTACTTC. Residues: CASQLAGQETQYF.

The chain carries TRBV5-6 and TRBJ1-2; D perhaps matches TRBD1 (6 bases). Trimming removed 0 bases at V and 0 bases at J, with 9 bases between. This CDR3 has 15 amino acids. Per the germline V gene, CDR1 is SGHDT and CDR2 is YYEEEE. CDR3 sequence (DNA): TGTGCCAGCAGCTTGGCGGGACACGCTAACTATGGCTACACCTTC. It is translated as CASSLAGHANYGYTF.

A word on this clone: The sample carries other DNA sequences with the same CDR3. DNA for the CDR3: TGCGCCAGCAGCTTGGGACAGGTCACAGATACGCAGTATTTT. Amino acids: CASSLGQVTDTQYF. V is TRBV5-1 and J is TRBJ2-3; D is perhaps TRBD1 (6 bases). Per germline, CDR1 SGHRS and CDR2 YFSETQ. V was clipped by 0 bases and J by 2 bases, with 7 bases between them. The CDR3 runs 14 residues.

The chain recombines TRBV7-2 with TRBJ2-3; D gene unclear. Trimming pared 1 base from V and 2 bases from J, leaving 10 bases between. The V gene's germline CDR1 is SGHTA and CDR2 FQGNSA. This CDR3 spans 15 amino acids. CDR3 bases: TGTGCCAGCAGCTTAGTAGGCGGTTACACAGATACGCAGTATTTT. Amino acid sequence: CASSLVGGYTDTQYF. The full variable domain, rest sourced from reference TRBV7-2 and TRBJ2-3, is GAGVSQSPSNKVTEKGKDVELRCDPISGHTALYWYRQSLGQGLEFLIYFQGNSAPDKSGLPSDRFSAERTGGSVSTLTIQRTQQEDSAVYLCASSLVGGYTDTQYFGPGTRLTVL.

The chain links TRBV10-1 to TRBJ2-2, with 8 nucleotides matching TRBD2. The trim removed 5 bases at V and 1 base at J, leaving 0 bases unmatched. This CDR3 has 14 residues. The germline V gene has CDR1 WNHNN and CDR2 SYGVQD (reference sequence). The CDR3 DNA reads as TGCGCCAGCAGTACTAGCGGGAACACCGGGGAGCTGTTTTTT. This codes for CASSTSGNTGELFF.

The chain links TRBV19 to TRBJ1-5; 10 nucleotides line up with TRBD1. The CDR3 extends over 16 amino acids. The J segment lost 5 bases and the V segment lost 3 bases, leaving 7 bases of the junction unmatched. Germline assignment: CDR1 LNHDA and CDR2 SQIVND (reference sequence). CDR3 in amino acids: CASSMPGTGDYQPQHF. CDR3 DNA: TGTGCCAGTAGTATGCCCGGGACAGGGGATTATCAGCCCCAGCATTTT.

This rearrangement joins TRBV29-1 to TRBJ2-1; 10 positions match TRBD2. Trimming removed 4 bases from V and 7 bases from J; junction bases left unmatched: 1. Looked up from germline, CDR1 is SQVTM and CDR2 is ANQGSEA. The CDR3 has 12 amino acids. In nucleotides, the CDR3 is TGCAGCGTTGGTAGCGGGAGGAATGAGCAGTTCTTC. It is translated as CSVGSGRNEQFF.

CDR3 DNA sequence: TGTGCCAGCTCACGATCCGGGACAGGGTTTTACGAGCAGTACTTC. Translated: CASSRSGTGFYEQYF. The chain joins TRBV18 to TRBJ2-5, with TRBD1 identical over 9 bases. The assigned J gene may be wrong: the sequence end matches TRBJ2-7 better. This CDR3 is 15 amino acids long. CDR1 and CDR2 (germline): KGHSH, LQKENI.

The V gene is TRBV7-2, the J gene TRBJ2-7; 8 bases are shared with TRBD2. With 5 bases clipped from V and 2 bases from J, the junction kept 5 bases outside the gene matches. Germline values: CDR1 SGHTA, CDR2 FQGNSA. The CDR3 totals 14 residues. CDR3 coding DNA: TGTGCCAGCAGCCCACTAGCGGCCCCCTACGAGCAGTACTTC. It specifies CASSPLAAPYEQYF.

The CDR3: CASSPEGGQPQHF. The CDR3 DNA reads as TGTGCCAGCAGCCCCGAGGGCGGCCAGCCCCAGCATTTT. The chain has TRBV7-9 and TRBJ1-5; D call uncertain. The ends were cut back, 5 bases at V and 7 bases at J, with 12 bases in the middle. Germline V lookup: CDR1 SEHNR, CDR2 FQNEAQ (reference sequence). CDR3 length: 13 residues. Full variable domain (missing parts from reference TRBV7-9 and TRBJ1-5): DTGVSQNPRHKITKRGQNVTFRCDPISEHNRLYWYRQTLGQGPEFLTYFQNEAQLEKSRLLSDRFSAERPKGSFSTLEIQRTEQGDSAMYLCASSPEGGQPQHFGDGTRLSIL.

V gene TRBV5-1 combines with J gene TRBJ2-1, with TRBD1 identical over 7 bases. With V trimmed by 5 bases and J by 7 bases, 9 bases remained unmatched. The CDR3 spans 14 residues. CDR1 is SGHRS and CDR2 is YFSETQ in the germline V gene. This CDR3 reads CASRPTQGTNEQFF. The DNA of the CDR3 is TGCGCCAGCAGACCGACACAGGGGACGAATGAGCAGTTCTTC.

This chain joins TRBV9 and TRBJ2-5; 9 nucleotides match TRBD2. The CDR3 sequence is 15 residues long. Losses at the gene ends were 4 bases for V and 2 bases for J; bases not matched to a gene: 6. Germline V gives CDR1 SGDLS, CDR2 YYNGEE. The CDR3 loop is CASSLAGVGQETQYF. The CDR3 DNA reads TGTGCCAGCAGCTTAGCGGGAGTTGGGCAAGAGACCCAGTACTTC.

This clone was seen once. This rearrangement joins TRBV5-1 to TRBJ2-6; 9 bases are shared with TRBD1. The CDR3 has 17 residues. With 3 bases clipped from V and 4 bases from J, the junction kept 8 bases outside the gene matches. CDR1 is SGHRS, CDR2 YFSETQ, per germline. CDR3 residues: CASSSDRGYTGANVLTF. The CDR3 nucleotides are TGCGCCAGCAGCTCGGACAGGGGTTATACAGGGGCCAACGTCCTGACTTTC.

The rearrangement links TRBV15 to TRBJ1-2; D unresolved. Germline-derived CDR1 and CDR2 are LNHNV and YYDKDF (reference sequence). Trimming took 4 bases from V and 9 from J, leaving 9 bases between them. The CDR3 totals 11 residues. The CDR3 DNA follows: TGTGCCACCAGCAATCTCAGAAGCTACACCTTC. It translates to CATSNLRSYTF.

The V call is TRBV5-1, the J call TRBJ2-1; 8 bases align to TRBD2. The CDR3 sequence is 13 residues long. With V trimmed by 4 bases and J by 7 bases, 4 bases remained unmatched. In germline, CDR1 is SGHRS, CDR2 YFSETQ. The CDR3 region has the DNA TGCGCCAGCAGCAATACGGGAGGGAATGAGCAGTTCTTC. Translated: CASSNTGGNEQFF. The full variable domain, its missing parts supplied by reference TRBV5-1 and TRBJ2-1, is KAGVTQTPRYLIKTRGQQVTLSCSPISGHRSVSWYQQTPGQGLQFLFEYFSETQRNKGNFPGRFSGRQFSNSRSEMNVSTLELGDSALYLCASSNTGGNEQFFGPGTRLTVL.